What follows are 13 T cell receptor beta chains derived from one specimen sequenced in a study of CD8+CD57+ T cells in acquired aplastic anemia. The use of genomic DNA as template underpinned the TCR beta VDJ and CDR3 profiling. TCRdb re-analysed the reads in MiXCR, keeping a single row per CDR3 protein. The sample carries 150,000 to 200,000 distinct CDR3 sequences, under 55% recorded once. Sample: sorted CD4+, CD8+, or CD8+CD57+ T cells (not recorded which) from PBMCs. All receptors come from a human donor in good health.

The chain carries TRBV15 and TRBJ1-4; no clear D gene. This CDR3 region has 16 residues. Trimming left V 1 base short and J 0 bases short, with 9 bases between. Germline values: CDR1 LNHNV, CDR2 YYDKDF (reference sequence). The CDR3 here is CATSRGHGATNEKLFF. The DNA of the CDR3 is TGTGCCACCAGCAGAGGCCACGGGGCAACTAATGAAAAACTGTTTTTT.

The CDR3 DNA is TGTGCCAGCAGAGCGGACAGGGACGAGCAGTACTTC. Residues: CASRADRDEQYF. The chain uses TRBV9 and TRBJ2-7, with 8 bases aligning to TRBD1. V lost 5 bases to trimming and J lost 5 bases; unmatched junction nucleotides: 3. The V gene's germline CDR1 is SGDLS and CDR2 YYNGEE. The CDR3 sequence is 12 residues long.

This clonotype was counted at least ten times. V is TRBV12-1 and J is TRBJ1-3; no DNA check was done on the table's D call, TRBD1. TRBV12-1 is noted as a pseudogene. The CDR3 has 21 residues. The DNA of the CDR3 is TGTGCCAGCAGACCTTATCCCGGGACAGGGCACATCCCCAGCTCTGGAAACACCATATATTTT. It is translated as CASRPYPGTGHIPSSGNTIYF.

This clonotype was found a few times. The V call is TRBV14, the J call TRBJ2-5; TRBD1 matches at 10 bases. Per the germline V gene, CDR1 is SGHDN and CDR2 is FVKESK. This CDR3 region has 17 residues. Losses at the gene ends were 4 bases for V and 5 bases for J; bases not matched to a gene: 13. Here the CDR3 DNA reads TGTGCCAGCAGCCGCCGGGACAGGGGAGATTCCAGGGAGACCCAGTACTTC. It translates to CASSRRDRGDSRETQYF.

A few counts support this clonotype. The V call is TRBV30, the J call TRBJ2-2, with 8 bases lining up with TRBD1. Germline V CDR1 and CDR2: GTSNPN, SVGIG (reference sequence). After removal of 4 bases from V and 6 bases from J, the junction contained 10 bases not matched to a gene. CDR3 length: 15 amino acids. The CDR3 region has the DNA TGTGCCTGGAAGGGACAGGTCGGGGCGGCCGGGGAGCTGTTTTTT. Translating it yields CAWKGQVGAAGELFF.

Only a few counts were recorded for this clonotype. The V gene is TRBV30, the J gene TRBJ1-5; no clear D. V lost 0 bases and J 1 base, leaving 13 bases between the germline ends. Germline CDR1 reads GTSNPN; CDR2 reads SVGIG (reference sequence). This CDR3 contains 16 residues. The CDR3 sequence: CAWSVTGLRSNQPQHF. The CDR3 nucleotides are TGTGCCTGGAGTGTAACGGGCTTACGCAGCAATCAGCCCCAGCATTTT.

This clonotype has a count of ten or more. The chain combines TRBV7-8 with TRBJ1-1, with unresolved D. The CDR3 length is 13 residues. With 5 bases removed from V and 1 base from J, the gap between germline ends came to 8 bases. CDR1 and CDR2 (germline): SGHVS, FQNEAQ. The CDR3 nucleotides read TGTGCCAGCAGCCTCAACAAGAACACTGAAGCTTTCTTT. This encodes CASSLNKNTEAFF.

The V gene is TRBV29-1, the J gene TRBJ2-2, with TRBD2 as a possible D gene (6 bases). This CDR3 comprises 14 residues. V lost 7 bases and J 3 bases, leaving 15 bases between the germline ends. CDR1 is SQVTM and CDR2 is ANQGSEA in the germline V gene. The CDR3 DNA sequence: TGCAGCGGGAAAGGAGGGTGGGACACCGGGGAGCTGTTTTTT. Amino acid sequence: CSGKGGWDTGELFF.

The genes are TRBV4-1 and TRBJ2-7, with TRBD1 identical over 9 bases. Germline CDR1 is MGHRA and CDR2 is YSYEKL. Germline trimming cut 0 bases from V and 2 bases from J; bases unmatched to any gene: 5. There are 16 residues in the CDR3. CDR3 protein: CASSQETGGLTYEQYF. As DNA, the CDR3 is TGCGCCAGCAGCCAAGAGACAGGGGGACTAACCTACGAGCAGTACTTC.

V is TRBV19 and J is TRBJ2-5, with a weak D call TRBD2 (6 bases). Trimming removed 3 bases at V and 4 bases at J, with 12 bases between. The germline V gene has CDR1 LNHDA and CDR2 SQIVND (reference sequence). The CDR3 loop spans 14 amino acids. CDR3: CASSIEDGGETQYF. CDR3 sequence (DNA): TGTGCCAGTAGTATCGAGGACGGGGGAGAGACCCAGTACTTC.

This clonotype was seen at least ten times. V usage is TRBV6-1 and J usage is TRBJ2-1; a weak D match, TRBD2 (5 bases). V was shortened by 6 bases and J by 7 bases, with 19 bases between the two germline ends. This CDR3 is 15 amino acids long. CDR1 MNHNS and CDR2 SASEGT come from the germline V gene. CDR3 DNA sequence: TGTGCCAGCAGGATGGGCTCGGGGTTGGGGAATGAGCAGTTCTTC. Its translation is CASRMGSGLGNEQFF.

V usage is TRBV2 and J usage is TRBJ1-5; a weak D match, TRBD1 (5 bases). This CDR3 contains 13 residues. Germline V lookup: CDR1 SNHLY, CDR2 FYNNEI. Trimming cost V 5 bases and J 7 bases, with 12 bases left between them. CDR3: CASSSGLWQPQHF. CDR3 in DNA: TGTGCCAGCAGTTCAGGGTTGTGGCAGCCCCAGCATTTT.

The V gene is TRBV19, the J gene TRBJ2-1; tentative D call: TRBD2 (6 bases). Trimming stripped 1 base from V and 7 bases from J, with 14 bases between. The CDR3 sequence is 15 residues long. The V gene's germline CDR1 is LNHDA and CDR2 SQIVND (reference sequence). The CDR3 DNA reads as TGTGCCAGTAGTATAGGCTCGGGAGCTAGGAATGAGCAGTTCTTC. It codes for CASSIGSGARNEQFF.